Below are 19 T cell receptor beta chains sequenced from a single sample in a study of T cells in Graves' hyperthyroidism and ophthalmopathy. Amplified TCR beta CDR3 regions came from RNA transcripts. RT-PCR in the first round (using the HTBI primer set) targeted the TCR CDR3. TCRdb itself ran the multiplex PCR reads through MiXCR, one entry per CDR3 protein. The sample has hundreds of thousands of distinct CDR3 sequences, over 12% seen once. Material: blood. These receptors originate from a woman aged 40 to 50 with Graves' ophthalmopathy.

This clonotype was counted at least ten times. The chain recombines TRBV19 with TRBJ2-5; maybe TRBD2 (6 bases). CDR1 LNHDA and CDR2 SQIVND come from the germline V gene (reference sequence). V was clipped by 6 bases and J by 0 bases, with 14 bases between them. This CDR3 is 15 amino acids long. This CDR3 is CASSPEGRDQETQYF. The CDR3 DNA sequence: TGTGCCAGTAGCCCGGAGGGACGGGACCAAGAGACCCAGTACTTC.

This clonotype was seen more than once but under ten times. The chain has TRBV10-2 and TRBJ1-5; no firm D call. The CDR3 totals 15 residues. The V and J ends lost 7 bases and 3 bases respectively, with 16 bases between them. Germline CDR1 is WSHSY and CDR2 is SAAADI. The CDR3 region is CASMGSPLYNQPQHF. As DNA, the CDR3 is TGCGCCAGCATGGGCAGTCCCCTCTACAATCAGCCCCAGCATTTT.

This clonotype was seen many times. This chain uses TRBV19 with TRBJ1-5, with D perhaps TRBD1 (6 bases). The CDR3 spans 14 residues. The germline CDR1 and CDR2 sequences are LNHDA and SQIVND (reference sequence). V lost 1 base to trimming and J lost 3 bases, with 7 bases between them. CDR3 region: CASSIAGDNQPQHF. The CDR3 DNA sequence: TGTGCCAGTAGTATAGCAGGGGACAATCAGCCCCAGCATTTT.

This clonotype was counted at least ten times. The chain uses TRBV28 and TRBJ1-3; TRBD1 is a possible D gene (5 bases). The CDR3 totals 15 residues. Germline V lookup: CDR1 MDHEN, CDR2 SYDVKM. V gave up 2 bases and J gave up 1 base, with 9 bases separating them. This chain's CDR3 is CASSLGAWSGNTIYF. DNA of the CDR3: TGTGCCAGCAGTTTAGGGGCGTGGTCTGGAAACACCATATATTTT.

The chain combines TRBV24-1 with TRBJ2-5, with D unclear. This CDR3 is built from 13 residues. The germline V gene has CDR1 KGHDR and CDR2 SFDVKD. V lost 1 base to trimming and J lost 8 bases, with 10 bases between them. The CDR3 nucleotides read TGTGCCACCAGTGATTTTAGGGCCGCAACCCAGTACTTC. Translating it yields CATSDFRAATQYF.

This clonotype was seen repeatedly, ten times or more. The DNA of the CDR3 is TGTGCCAGCCATAAGATGGGCGACAGCTACGAGCAGTACTTC. Residues: CASHKMGDSYEQYF. This sequence joins TRBV6-1 and TRBJ2-7, with D perhaps TRBD1 (5 bases). Germline-derived CDR1 and CDR2 are MNHNS and SASEGT. The CDR3 length is 14 residues. The V end lost 8 bases, the J end lost 3 bases, and 17 bases lay between the germline ends.

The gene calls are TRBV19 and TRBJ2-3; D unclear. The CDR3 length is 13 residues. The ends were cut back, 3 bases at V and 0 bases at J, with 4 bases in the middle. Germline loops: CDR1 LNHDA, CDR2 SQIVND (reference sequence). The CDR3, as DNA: TGTGCCAGTAGTATGACTAGCACAGATACGCAGTATTTT. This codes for CASSMTSTDTQYF.

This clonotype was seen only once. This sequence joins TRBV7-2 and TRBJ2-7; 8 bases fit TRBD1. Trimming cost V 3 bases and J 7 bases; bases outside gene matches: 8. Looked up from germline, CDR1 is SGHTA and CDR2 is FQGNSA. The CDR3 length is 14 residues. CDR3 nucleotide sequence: TGTGCCAGCAGCTTTGACAGGGGCCCGCGAGAGCAGTACTTC. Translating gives CASSFDRGPREQYF.

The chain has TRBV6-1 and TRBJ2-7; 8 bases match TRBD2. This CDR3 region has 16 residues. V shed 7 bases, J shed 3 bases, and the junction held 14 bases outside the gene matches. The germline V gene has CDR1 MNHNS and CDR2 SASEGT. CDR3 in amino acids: CASKTRGGVVSYEQYF. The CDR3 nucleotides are TGTGCCAGCAAGACCCGGGGGGGAGTGGTAAGCTACGAGCAGTACTTC.

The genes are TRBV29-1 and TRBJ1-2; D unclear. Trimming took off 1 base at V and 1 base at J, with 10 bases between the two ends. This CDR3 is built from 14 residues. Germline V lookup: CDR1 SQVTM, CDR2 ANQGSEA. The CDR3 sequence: CSVEGVASNYGYTF. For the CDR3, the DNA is TGCAGCGTTGAAGGTGTAGCAAGTAACTATGGCTACACCTTC.

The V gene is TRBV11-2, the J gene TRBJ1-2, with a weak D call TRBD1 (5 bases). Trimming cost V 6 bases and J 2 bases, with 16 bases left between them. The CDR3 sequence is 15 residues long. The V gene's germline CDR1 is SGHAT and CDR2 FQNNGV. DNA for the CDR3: TGTGCCAGCAGTGTGGGGGGGTTCGAGAACTATGGCTACACCTTC. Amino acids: CASSVGGFENYGYTF.

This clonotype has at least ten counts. CDR3 loop: CASFSGNTIYF. In nucleotides, the CDR3 is TGTGCCAGCTTCTCTGGAAACACCATATATTTT. The chain joins TRBV19 to TRBJ1-3, with no clear D. CDR1 is LNHDA and CDR2 is SQIVND in the germline V gene (reference sequence). Trimming pared 9 bases from V and 0 bases from J, leaving 3 bases between. The CDR3 consists of 11 residues. Variable domain in full (rest from reference TRBV19 and TRBJ1-3): DGGITQSPKYLFRKEGQNVTLSCEQNLNHDAMYWYRQDPGQGLRLIYYSQIVNDFQKGDIAEGYSVSREKKESFPLTVTSAQKNPTAFYLCASFSGNTIYFGEGSWLTVV.

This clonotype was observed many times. Written as DNA, the CDR3 is TGCAGCGTTGAATTAGCGGGAAGGTACGAGCAGTACTTC. The encoded protein is CSVELAGRYEQYF. J is TRBJ2-7 and V is TRBV29-1; TRBD2 matches at 8 bases. The V segment lost 2 bases and the J segment 4 bases; nucleotides outside the gene matches: 4. This CDR3 comprises 13 residues. Germline CDR1 and CDR2: SQVTM and ANQGSEA.

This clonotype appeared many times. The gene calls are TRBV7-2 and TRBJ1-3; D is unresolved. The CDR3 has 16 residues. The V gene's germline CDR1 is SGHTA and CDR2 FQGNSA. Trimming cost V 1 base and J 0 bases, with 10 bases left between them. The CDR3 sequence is CASSLGHMASGNTIYF. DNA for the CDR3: TGTGCCAGCAGCTTAGGGCACATGGCCTCTGGAAACACCATATATTTT.

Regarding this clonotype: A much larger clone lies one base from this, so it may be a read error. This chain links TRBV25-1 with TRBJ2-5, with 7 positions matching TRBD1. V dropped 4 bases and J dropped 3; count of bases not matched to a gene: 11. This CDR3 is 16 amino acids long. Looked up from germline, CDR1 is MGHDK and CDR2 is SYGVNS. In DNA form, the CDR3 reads TGTGCCAGCAGTGGATTACGAGGGGGCATTGAAGAGACCCAGTACTTC. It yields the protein CASSGLRGGIEETQYF. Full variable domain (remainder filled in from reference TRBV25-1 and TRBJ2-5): EADIYQTPRYLVIGTGKKITLECSQTMGHDKMYWYQQDPGMELHLIHYSYGVNSTEKGDLSSESTVSRIRTEHFPLTLESARPSHTSQYLCASSGLRGGIEETQYFGPGTRLLVL.

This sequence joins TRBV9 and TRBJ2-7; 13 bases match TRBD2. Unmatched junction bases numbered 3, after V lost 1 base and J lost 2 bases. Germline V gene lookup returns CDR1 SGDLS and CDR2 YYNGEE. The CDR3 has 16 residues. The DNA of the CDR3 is TGTGCCAGCAGCGTATCGGGACTAGCGGGAACCTACGAGCAGTACTTC. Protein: CASSVSGLAGTYEQYF.

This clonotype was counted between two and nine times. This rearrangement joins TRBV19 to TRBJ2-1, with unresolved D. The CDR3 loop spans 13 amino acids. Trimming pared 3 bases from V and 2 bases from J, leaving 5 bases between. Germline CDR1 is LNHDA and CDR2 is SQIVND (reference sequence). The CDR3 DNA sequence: TGTGCCAGTAGTATTAGTGCCTACAATGAGCAGTTCTTC. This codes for CASSISAYNEQFF.

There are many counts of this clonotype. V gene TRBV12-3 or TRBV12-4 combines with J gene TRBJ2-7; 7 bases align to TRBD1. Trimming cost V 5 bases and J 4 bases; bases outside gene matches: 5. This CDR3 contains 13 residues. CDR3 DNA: TGTGCCAGCAGTGATGGGACAGAGTACGAGCAGTACTTC. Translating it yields CASSDGTEYEQYF.

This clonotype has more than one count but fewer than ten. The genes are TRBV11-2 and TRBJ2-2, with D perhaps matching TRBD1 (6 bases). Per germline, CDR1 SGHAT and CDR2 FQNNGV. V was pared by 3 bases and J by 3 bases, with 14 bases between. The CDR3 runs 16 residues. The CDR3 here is CASSFDGTLDTGELFF. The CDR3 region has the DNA TGTGCCAGCAGCTTTGACGGGACATTGGACACCGGGGAGCTGTTTTTT.